The 15 T cell receptor beta chains in this list originate from one sample, sequenced in a study of beta chain features in type 1 diabetes. Study-wide points: Moderate yet significant TCRB CDR3 shortening was seen in Type 1 diabetes patients in all four CD4+ subsets.

The authors reverse transcribed all of the isolated RNA, so sequencing captured expressed TCRB transcripts. The data were produced by immunoSEQ multiplex PCR, yet TCRdb's version contains in-frame clones alone and is incomplete. Among 150,000 to 200,000 clones listed, over 55% were seen once. No antigen has been assigned to these receptors. Specimen: naive CD4+ T cells from blood. These receptor sequences come from a man under 40 with type 1 diabetes.

The chain carries TRBV5-1 and TRBJ2-2; D call uncertain. CDR1 and CDR2 (germline): SGHRS, YFSETQ. Trimming left V 4 bases short and J 0 bases short, with 10 bases between. The CDR3 is 15 amino acids. The CDR3 DNA reads as TGCGCCAGCAGCCCCGGACCCTCGAACACCGGGGAGCTGTTTTTT. Translation: CASSPGPSNTGELFF.

The rearrangement joins TRBV29-1 to TRBJ2-7; D perhaps matches TRBD1 (5 bases). From germline, CDR1 is SQVTM and CDR2 ANQGSEA. V lost 7 bases and J lost 2, with 12 bases in between. There are 12 residues in the CDR3. CDR3 protein: CSGLTGTYEQYF. CDR3 coding DNA: TGCAGCGGCCTAACAGGTACCTACGAGCAGTACTTC.

The V gene is TRBV4-1, the J gene TRBJ1-6, with a possible D match to TRBD1 (5 bases). The CDR3 runs to 15 residues. Germline V gene data show CDR1 as MGHRA and CDR2 as YSYEKL. Trimming left V 4 bases short and J 9 bases short, with 16 bases between. The CDR3 DNA reads TGCGCCAGCAGCCCTGGGGACGGGAAGACTTCACCCCTCCACTTT. Translated, it gives CASSPGDGKTSPLHF.

The rearrangement links TRBV19 to TRBJ2-3, with 8 bases matching TRBD1. Germline assignment: CDR1 LNHDA and CDR2 SQIVND (reference sequence). V shed 6 bases, J shed 3 bases, and the junction held 8 bases outside the gene matches. The CDR3 loop spans 15 amino acids. CDR3 protein: CASRDGQGKTDTQYF. The CDR3 region has the DNA TGTGCCAGTAGAGACGGACAGGGAAAAACAGATACGCAGTATTTT.

This clone has a handful of counts. The chain uses TRBV7-2 and TRBJ2-7; no clear D. Germline assignment: CDR1 SGHTA and CDR2 FQGNSA. V lost 1 base and J lost 6, with 13 bases in between. The CDR3 contains 14 residues. The CDR3 DNA follows: TGTGCCAGCAGCTTAGGCATTAGTGGCTCCGAGCAGTACTTC. Protein: CASSLGISGSEQYF.

The chain joins TRBV25-1 to TRBJ2-5; perhaps TRBD1 as D (6 bases). The CDR3 is made up of 14 amino acids. Germline V gene sequence: CDR1 MGHDK, CDR2 SYGVNS. V was trimmed by 2 bases and J by 2 bases, leaving 9 bases between them. The CDR3: CASSEPQGQETQYF. The CDR3 DNA sequence: TGTGCCAGCAGTGAACCCCAGGGGCAAGAGACCCAGTACTTC.

This chain uses TRBV2 with TRBJ1-2; D might be TRBD1 (5 bases). Trimming pared 4 bases from V and 4 bases from J, leaving 10 bases between. CDR3 length: 13 amino acids. The germline V gene encodes CDR1 SNHLY and CDR2 FYNNEI. The CDR3 DNA reads as TGTGCCAGCAGTGCACAGGCTGGCTATGGCTACACCTTC. It encodes CASSAQAGYGYTF.

The chain carries TRBV29-1 and TRBJ1-4; D may be TRBD1 (5 bases). Germline V gives CDR1 SQVTM, CDR2 ANQGSEA. V was shortened by 7 bases and J by 8 bases, with 14 bases between the two germline ends. This CDR3 contains 12 residues. This CDR3 is CSGQGGNEKLFF. In DNA form, the CDR3 reads TGCAGCGGCCAGGGTGGAAACGAAAAACTGTTTTTT.

In the case of this clone: Other DNA sequences in this specimen translate into the identical CDR3. The gene calls are TRBV10-3 and TRBJ2-5; TRBD1 or TRBD2 may be the D gene (5 bases each). The CDR3 sequence is 12 residues long. Germline V gene lookup returns CDR1 ENHRY and CDR2 SYGVKD. The ends were cut back, 2 bases at V and 4 bases at J, with 5 bases in the middle. CDR3 amino acids: CAISEGGETQYF. CDR3 in DNA: TGTGCCATCAGTGAGGGGGGAGAGACCCAGTACTTC.

V and J are TRBV27 and TRBJ2-3; TRBD1 agrees at 10 bases. Germline values: CDR1 MNHEY, CDR2 SMNVEV (reference sequence). The CDR3 contains 15 residues. V lost 6 bases, J lost 3 bases, and 6 bases stayed unmatched. CDR3 loop: CASSSPGQGTDTQYF. CDR3 DNA: TGTGCCAGCAGCTCGCCGGGACAGGGGACAGATACGCAGTATTTT.

This clone has more than one count but fewer than ten. J is TRBJ2-7 and V is TRBV30; D is undetermined. The V end lost 0 bases, the J end lost 6 bases, and 9 bases lay between the germline ends. Germline CDR1 reads GTSNPN; CDR2 reads SVGIG (reference sequence). The CDR3 covers 12 residues. CDR3 sequence: CAWSVPASEQYF. For the CDR3, the DNA is TGTGCCTGGAGTGTACCGGCTTCCGAGCAGTACTTC.

The rearrangement joins TRBV11-2 to TRBJ2-3, with no clear D. Trimming pared 4 bases from V and 1 base from J, leaving 9 bases between. The CDR3 sequence is 14 residues long. Germline CDR1 is SGHAT and CDR2 is FQNNGV. The CDR3, as DNA: TGTGCCAGCAGCTACACATCAGGCACAGATACGCAGTATTTT. It encodes CASSYTSGTDTQYF.

The chain is built from TRBV30 and TRBJ2-1; 11 positions agree with TRBD1. The CDR3 consists of 17 residues. Germline V gene data show CDR1 as GTSNPN and CDR2 as SVGIG (reference sequence). With V trimmed by 3 bases and J by 0 bases, 7 bases remained unmatched. The CDR3 sequence is CAWRSGQGGSSYNEQFF. The CDR3 nucleotides are TGTGCCTGGAGATCGGGACAGGGGGGAAGCTCCTACAATGAGCAGTTCTTC.

The sample holds a few counts of this clone. The chain combines TRBV5-6 with TRBJ1-2; D gene unclear. V was trimmed by 4 bases and J by 4 bases, leaving 5 bases between them. The germline CDR1 and CDR2 sequences are SGHDT and YYEEEE. The length of the CDR3 is 11 residues. The CDR3 is CASSRSYGYTF. In nucleotides, the CDR3 is TGTGCCAGCAGCCGTTCCTATGGCTACACCTTC.

This clone was detected a few times. The chain uses TRBV29-1 and TRBJ2-5; D is uncertain. Germline-derived CDR1 and CDR2 are SQVTM and ANQGSEA. The CDR3 is made up of 11 amino acids. Trimming cost V 7 bases and J 4 bases, with 10 bases left between them. CDR3 loop: CSALSGETQYF. The CDR3, as DNA: TGCAGCGCCCTCTCGGGAGAGACCCAGTACTTC.